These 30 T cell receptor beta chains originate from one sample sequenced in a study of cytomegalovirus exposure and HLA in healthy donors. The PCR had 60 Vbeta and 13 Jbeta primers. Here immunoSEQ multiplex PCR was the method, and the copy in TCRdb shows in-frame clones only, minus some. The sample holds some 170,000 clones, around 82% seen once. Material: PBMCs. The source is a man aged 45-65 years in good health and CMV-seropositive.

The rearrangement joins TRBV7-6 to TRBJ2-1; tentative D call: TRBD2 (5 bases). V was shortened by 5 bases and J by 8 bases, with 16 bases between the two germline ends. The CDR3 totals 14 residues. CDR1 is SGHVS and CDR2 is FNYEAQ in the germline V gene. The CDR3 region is CASSPTADWDEQFF. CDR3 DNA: TGTGCCAGCAGCCCAACAGCGGATTGGGATGAGCAGTTCTTC.

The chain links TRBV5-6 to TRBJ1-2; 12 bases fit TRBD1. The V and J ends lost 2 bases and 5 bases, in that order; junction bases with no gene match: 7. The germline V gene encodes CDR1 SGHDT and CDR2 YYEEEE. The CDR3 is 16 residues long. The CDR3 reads CASSLAGTGGSYGYTF. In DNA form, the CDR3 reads TGTGCCAGCAGCTTAGCCGGGACAGGGGGCAGTTATGGCTACACCTTC.

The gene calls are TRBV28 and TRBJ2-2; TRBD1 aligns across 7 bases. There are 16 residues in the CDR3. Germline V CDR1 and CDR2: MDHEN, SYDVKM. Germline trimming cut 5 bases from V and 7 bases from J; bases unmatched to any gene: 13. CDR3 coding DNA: TGTGCCAGCAGTACACCAACAGGGGACCCCTTCGGGGAGCTGTTTTTT. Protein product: CASSTPTGDPFGELFF. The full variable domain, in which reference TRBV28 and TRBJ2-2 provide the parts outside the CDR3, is DVKVTQSSRYLVKRTGEKVFLECVQDMDHENMFWYRQDPGLGLRLIYFSYDVKMKEKGDIPEGYSVSREKKERFSLILESASTNQTSMYLCASSTPTGDPFGELFFGEGSRLTVL.

This chain's CDR3 is CASSPQDRRGYTF. The CDR3 DNA reads as TGTGCCAGCAGTCCCCAGGACAGACGTGGCTACACCTTC. The V and J genes are TRBV28 and TRBJ1-2, with a weak D call TRBD1 (6 bases). CDR1 MDHEN and CDR2 SYDVKM come from the germline V gene. V was clipped by 5 bases and J by 7 bases, with 14 bases between them. The CDR3 is made up of 13 amino acids.

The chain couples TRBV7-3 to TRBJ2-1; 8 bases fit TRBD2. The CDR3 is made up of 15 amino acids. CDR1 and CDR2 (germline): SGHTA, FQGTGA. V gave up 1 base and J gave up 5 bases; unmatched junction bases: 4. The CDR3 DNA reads TGTGCCAGCAGCTTAAGCGGGGGGACCCACAATGAGCAGTTCTTC. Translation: CASSLSGGTHNEQFF.

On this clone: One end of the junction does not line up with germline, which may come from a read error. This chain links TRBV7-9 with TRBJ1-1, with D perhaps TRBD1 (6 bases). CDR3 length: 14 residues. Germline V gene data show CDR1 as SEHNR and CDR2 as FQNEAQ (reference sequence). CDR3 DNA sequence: TGTTCCAGCAGTTCCGACAGGAAGAACACTGAAGCTTTCTTT. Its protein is CSSSSDRKNTEAFF.

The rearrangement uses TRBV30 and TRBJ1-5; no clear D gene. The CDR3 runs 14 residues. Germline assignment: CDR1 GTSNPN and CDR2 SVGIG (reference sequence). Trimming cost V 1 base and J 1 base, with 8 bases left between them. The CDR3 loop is CAWSGLLSNQPQHF. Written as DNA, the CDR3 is TGTGCCTGGAGTGGACTGTTGAGCAATCAGCCCCAGCATTTT. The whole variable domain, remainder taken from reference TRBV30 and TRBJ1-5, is SQTIHQWPATLVQPVGSPLSLECTVEGTSNPNLYWYRQAAGRGLQLLFYSVGIGQISSEVPQNLSASRPQDRQFILSSKKLLLSDSGFYLCAWSGLLSNQPQHFGDGTRLSIL.

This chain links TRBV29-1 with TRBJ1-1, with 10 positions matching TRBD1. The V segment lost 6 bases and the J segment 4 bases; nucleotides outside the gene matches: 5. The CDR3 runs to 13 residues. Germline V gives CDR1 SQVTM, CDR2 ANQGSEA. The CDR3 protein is CSVMTGGVTEAFF. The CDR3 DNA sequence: TGCAGCGTCATGACAGGGGGCGTCACTGAAGCTTTCTTT.

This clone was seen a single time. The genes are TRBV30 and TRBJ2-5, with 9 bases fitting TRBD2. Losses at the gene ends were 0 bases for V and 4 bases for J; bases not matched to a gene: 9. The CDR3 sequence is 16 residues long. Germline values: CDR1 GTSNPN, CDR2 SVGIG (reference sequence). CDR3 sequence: CAWSVRGGRVPETQYF. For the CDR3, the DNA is TGTGCCTGGAGTGTACGAGGCGGGAGGGTCCCAGAGACCCAGTACTTC.

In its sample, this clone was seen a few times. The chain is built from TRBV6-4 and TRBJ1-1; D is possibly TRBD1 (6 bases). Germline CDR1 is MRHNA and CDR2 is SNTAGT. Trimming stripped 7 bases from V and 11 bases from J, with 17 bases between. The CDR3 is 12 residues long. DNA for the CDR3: TGTGCCAGCACCTCGGACAGAGGTGAGGCTTTCTTT. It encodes CASTSDRGEAFF.

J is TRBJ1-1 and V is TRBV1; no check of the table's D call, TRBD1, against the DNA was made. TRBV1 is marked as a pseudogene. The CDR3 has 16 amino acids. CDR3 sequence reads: CTSSQAQGQGMTEAFF. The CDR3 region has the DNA TGCACCAGCAGCCAAGCCCAGGGACAGGGAATGACTGAAGCTTTCTTT.

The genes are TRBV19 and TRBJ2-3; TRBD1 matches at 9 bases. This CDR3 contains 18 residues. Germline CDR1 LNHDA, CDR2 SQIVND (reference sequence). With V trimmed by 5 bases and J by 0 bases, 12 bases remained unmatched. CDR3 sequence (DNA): TGTGCCAGTAGTTCGCAGACAGGGGGATTGGGAAGCACAGATACGCAGTATTTT. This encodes CASSSQTGGLGSTDTQYF.

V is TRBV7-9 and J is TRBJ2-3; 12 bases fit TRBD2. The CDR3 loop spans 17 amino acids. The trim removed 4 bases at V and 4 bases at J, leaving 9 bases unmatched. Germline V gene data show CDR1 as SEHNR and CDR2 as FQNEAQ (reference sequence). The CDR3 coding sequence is TGTGCCAGCAGCTGGGGACTAGCGGGTTGGGCCGCAGATACGCAGTATTTT. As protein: CASSWGLAGWAADTQYF.

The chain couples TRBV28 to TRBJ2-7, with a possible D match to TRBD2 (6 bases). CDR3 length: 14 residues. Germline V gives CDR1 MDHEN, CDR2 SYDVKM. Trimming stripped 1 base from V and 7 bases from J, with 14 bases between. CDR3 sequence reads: CASSLSVGAGEQYF. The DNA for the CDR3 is TGTGCCAGCAGTTTATCCGTGGGAGCGGGTGAGCAGTACTTC.

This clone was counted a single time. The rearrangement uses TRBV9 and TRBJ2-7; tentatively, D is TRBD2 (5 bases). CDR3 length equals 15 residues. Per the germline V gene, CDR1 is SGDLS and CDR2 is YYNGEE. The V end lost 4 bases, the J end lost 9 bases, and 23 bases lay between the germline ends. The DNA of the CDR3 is TGTGCCAGCAGCCCCCGAGGCTGGGGAGTCTCAGGGCAGTACTTC. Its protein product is CASSPRGWGVSGQYF.

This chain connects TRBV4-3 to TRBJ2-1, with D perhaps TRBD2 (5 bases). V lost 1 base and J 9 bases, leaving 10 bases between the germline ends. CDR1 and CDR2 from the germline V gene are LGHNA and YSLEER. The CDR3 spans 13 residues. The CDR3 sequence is CASSQAGVREQFF. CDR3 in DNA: TGCGCCAGCAGCCAAGCCGGGGTCCGTGAGCAGTTCTTC.

The CDR3 sequence: CASSPRGLWEQYF. CDR3 bases: TGTGCCAGCAGTCCAAGAGGTCTCTGGGAGCAGTACTTC. The chain employs TRBV27 and TRBJ2-7, with D unclear. CDR3 length equals 13 residues. CDR1 is MNHEY, CDR2 SMNVEV, per germline (reference sequence). Trimming shortened V by 5 bases and J by 7 bases, and 15 bases separated the two germline ends.

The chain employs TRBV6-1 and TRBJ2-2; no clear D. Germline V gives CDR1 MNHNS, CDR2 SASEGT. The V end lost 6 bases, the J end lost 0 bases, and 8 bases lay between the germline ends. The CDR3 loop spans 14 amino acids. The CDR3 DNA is TGTGCCAGCAGGTTGGGCGCGAACACCGGGGAGCTGTTTTTT. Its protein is CASRLGANTGELFF.

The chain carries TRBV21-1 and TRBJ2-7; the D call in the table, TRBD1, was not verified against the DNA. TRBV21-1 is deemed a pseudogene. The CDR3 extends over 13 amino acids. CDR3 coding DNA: TGTGCCAGCGGTTGGACAGGAATCTACGAGCAGTACTTC. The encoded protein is CASGWTGIYEQYF.

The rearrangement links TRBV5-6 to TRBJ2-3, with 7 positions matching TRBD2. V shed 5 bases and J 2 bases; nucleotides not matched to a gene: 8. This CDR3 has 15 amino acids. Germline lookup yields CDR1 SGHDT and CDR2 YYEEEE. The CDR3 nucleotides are TGTGCCAGCAGACGCCGCGGGAGCTCCACAGATACGCAGTATTTT. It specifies CASRRRGSSTDTQYF. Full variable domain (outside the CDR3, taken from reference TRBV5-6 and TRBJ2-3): DAGVTQSPTHLIKTRGQQVTLRCSPKSGHDTVSWYQQALGQGPQFIFQYYEEEERQRGNFPDRFSGHQFPNYSSELNVNALLLGDSALYLCASRRRGSSTDTQYFGPGTRLTVL.

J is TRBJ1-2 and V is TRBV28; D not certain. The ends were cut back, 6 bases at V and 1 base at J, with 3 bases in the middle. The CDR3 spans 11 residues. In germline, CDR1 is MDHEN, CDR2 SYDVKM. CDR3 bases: TGTGCCAGCAGCTATAACTATGGCTACACCTTC. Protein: CASSYNYGYTF.

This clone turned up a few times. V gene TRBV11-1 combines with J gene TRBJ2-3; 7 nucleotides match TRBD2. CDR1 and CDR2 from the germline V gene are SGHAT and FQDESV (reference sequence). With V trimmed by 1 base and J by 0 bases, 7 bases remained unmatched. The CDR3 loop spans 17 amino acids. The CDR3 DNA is TGTGCCAGCAGCTTAGAACGGCTAGCGGCCAGCACAGATACGCAGTATTTT. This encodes CASSLERLAASTDTQYF.

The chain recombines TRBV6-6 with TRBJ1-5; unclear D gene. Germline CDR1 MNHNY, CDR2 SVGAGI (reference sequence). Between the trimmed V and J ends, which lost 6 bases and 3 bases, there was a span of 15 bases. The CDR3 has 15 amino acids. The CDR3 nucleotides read TGTGCCAGCAGCCCACTGAGGGCGCCCAATCAGCCCCAGCATTTT. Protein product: CASSPLRAPNQPQHF.

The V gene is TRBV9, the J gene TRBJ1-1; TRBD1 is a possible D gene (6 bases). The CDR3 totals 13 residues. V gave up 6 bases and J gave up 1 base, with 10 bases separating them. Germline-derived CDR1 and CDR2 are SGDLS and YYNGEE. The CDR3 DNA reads TGTGCCAGCACCAGACAGGAGAACACTGAAGCTTTCTTT. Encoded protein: CASTRQENTEAFF.

The CDR3 sequence: CAISVSSGNTIYF. The DNA of the CDR3 is TGTGCCATCAGTGTTAGCTCTGGAAACACCATATATTTT. The gene calls are TRBV10-3 and TRBJ1-3; no reliable D call. The CDR3 length is 13 residues. V gave up 4 bases and J gave up 0 bases, with 4 bases separating them. The germline gives CDR1 ENHRY, CDR2 SYGVKD.

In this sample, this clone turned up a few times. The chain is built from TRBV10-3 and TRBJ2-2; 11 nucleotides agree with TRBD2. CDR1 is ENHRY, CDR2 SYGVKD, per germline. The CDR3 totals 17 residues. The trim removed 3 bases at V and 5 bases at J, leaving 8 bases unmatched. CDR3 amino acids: CAISDLLAGVFTGELFF. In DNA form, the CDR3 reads TGTGCCATCAGTGATTTACTAGCGGGAGTTTTTACCGGGGAGCTGTTTTTT.

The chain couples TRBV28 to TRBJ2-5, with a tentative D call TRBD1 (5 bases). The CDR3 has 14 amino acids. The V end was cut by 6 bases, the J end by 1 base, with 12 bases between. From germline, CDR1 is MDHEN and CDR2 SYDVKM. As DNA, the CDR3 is TGTGCCAGCAGCCGGACAACCTTCCAAGAGACCCAGTACTTC. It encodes CASSRTTFQETQYF.

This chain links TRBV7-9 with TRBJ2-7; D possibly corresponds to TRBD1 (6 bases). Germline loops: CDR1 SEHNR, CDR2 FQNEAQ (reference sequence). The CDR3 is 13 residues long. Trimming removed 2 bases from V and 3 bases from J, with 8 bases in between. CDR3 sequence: CASSLIQGYEQYF. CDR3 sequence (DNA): TGTGCCAGCAGCTTAATACAGGGCTACGAGCAGTACTTC.

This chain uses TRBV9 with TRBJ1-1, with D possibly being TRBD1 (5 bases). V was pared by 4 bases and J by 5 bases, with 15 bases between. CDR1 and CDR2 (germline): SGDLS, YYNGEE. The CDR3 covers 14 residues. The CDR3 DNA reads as TGTGCCAGCAGCCCACCGACAGCTTGGACTGAAGCTTTCTTT. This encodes CASSPPTAWTEAFF.

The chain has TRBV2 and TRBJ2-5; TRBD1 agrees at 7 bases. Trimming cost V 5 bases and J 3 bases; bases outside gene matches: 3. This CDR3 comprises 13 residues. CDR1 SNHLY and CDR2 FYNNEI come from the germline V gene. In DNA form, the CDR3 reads TGTGCCAGCAGTCCCACAGGGGAAGAGACCCAGTACTTC. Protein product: CASSPTGEETQYF.